One and the same sample provided the 26 T cell receptor beta chains below, sequenced in a study of breast tumors, draining lymph nodes, adjacent tissues. Each CDR3 protein is one row after TCRdb ran MiXCR on the multiplex PCR reads. The table records under 20,000 distinct CDR3 sequences, around two fifths of them present only once. Sample: breast tumor tissue. These receptors were taken from a female donor with breast cancer. Some clones in this sample may be carry-over from other donors' samples.

By share of the sample, this clonotype is medium-sized. V is TRBV4-3 and J is TRBJ1-3; the D is unclear. The CDR3 covers 16 residues. Germline V gene sequence: CDR1 LGHNA, CDR2 YSLEER. V gave up 4 bases and J gave up 0 bases, with 13 bases separating them. CDR3 nucleotide sequence: TGCGCCAGCAGCCCGCAGGCCGTGAGCTCTGGAAACACCATATATTTT. Amino acid sequence: CASSPQAVSSGNTIYF.

This clonotype was seen many times. A read error may produce the germline difference seen at one junction end. The chain links TRBV6-1 to TRBJ1-6; D is undetermined. The CDR3 spans 13 residues. CDR1 MNHNS and CDR2 SASEGT come from the germline V gene. The CDR3: CASSQARNSPLHF. DNA for the CDR3: TGTGCCAGCAGTCAAGCGCGGAATTCGCCCCTCCACTTT.

In this sample, this clonotype turned up many times. The gene calls are TRBV29-1 and TRBJ1-1, with a weak D call TRBD1 (6 bases). The CDR3 sequence is 13 residues long. Trimming removed 3 bases from V and 0 bases from J, with 8 bases in between. Per germline, CDR1 SQVTM and CDR2 ANQGSEA. CDR3: CSVDSGVNTEAFF. The DNA of the CDR3 is TGCAGCGTTGACTCAGGGGTGAACACTGAAGCTTTCTTT. Complete variable domain (other parts from reference TRBV29-1 and TRBJ1-1): SAVISQKPSRDICQRGTSLTIQCQVDSQVTMMFWYRQQPGQSLTLIATANQGSEATYESGFVIDKFPISRPNLTFSTLTVSNMSPEDSSIYLCSVDSGVNTEAFFGQGTRLTVV.

This clonotype was recorded at least ten times. The chain uses TRBV27 and TRBJ2-5, with 8 bases lining up with TRBD2. CDR3 length: 14 residues. V trimming: 5 bases; J trimming: 9 bases; junction bases outside the gene matches: 11. The V gene's germline CDR1 is MNHEY and CDR2 SMNVEV (reference sequence). This CDR3 is CASSKREWGLAQYF. CDR3 DNA: TGTGCCAGCAGTAAGCGGGAGTGGGGATTGGCCCAGTACTTC.

The chain links TRBV20-1 to TRBJ2-3; 9 bases fit TRBD2. The J segment lost 2 bases and the V segment lost 2 bases, leaving 5 bases of the junction unmatched. The CDR3 extends over 15 amino acids. Germline CDR1 DFQATT, CDR2 SNEGSKA (reference sequence). This CDR3 is CSARPAGGNTDTQYF. In DNA, the CDR3 is TGCAGTGCTAGACCAGCGGGAGGCAACACAGATACGCAGTATTTT.

This clonotype was detected only once. The CDR3 loop is CSASSIPSGRVHEQYF. CDR3 in DNA: TGCAGTGCCAGCAGTATACCTAGCGGGAGGGTCCACGAGCAGTACTTC. This chain joins TRBV20-1 and TRBJ2-7; 12 nucleotides agree with TRBD2. J lost 5 bases, V lost 6 bases, and 14 bases had no gene match. The CDR3 is made up of 16 amino acids. In germline, CDR1 is DFQATT, CDR2 SNEGSKA (reference sequence).

The chain has TRBV10-3 and TRBJ2-7; 8 bases fit TRBD2. The junction had 6 bases not matched to a gene; V was cut back by 4 bases and J by 1 base. This CDR3 is 15 amino acids long. The germline V gene has CDR1 ENHRY and CDR2 SYGVKD. Here the CDR3 DNA reads TGTGCCATCAGTGTCAGCGGGAGTGGATCCTACGAGCAGTACTTC. It encodes CAISVSGSGSYEQYF.

This clonotype was counted at least ten times. CDR3 DNA: TGTGCCAGCAGCCCTCAAACAGGATCGCGAAATGGCTACACCTTC. It is translated as CASSPQTGSRNGYTF. The chain employs TRBV7-2 and TRBJ1-2, with D possibly matching TRBD1 (5 bases). CDR3 size: 15 residues. Trimming took 5 bases from V and 6 from J, leaving 19 bases between them. The V gene's germline CDR1 is SGHTA and CDR2 FQGNSA.

The sample holds many counts of this clonotype. V usage is TRBV5-1 and J usage is TRBJ2-6, with no clear D. V lost 0 bases, J lost 4 bases, and 8 bases lay in between. The CDR3 is 15 amino acids. Germline CDR1 and CDR2: SGHRS and YFSETQ. CDR3 DNA sequence: TGCGCCAGCAGCTTGGATGGATCCGGGGCCAACGTCCTGACTTTC. Protein product: CASSLDGSGANVLTF.

In this sample, this clonotype turned up many times. A much larger clone lies a single base off, so this may be a read error. This rearrangement joins TRBV20-1 to TRBJ2-1; 8 bases map to TRBD2. Germline assignment: CDR1 DFQATT and CDR2 SNEGSKA (reference sequence). Trimming took 6 bases from V and 0 from J; bases not matched to a gene: 13. The CDR3 is made up of 17 amino acids. Here the CDR3 reads CSARTSSGVASYNEQFF. CDR3 nucleotides: TGCAGTGCAAGGACTAGCTCGGGTGTCGCCTCCTACAATGAGCAGTTCTTC.

This clonotype came up many times. The chain joins TRBV6-5 to TRBJ2-2; unclear D gene. CDR1 MNHEY and CDR2 SVGAGI come from the germline V gene. The CDR3 totals 13 residues. Trimming cost V 6 bases and J 7 bases, with 12 bases left between them. This CDR3 reads CASRLRSDGELFF. For the CDR3, the DNA is TGTGCCAGCAGGCTACGGTCGGACGGGGAGCTGTTTTTT.

This chain links TRBV2 with TRBJ2-7, with 7 bases matching TRBD2. V gave up 2 bases and J gave up 12 bases; unmatched junction bases: 16. The CDR3 runs 15 residues. CDR1 is SNHLY, CDR2 FYNNEI, per germline. CDR3 in amino acids: CASSEYLAVASGMYF. The CDR3 DNA reads TGTGCCAGCAGTGAATACCTAGCGGTTGCCTCCGGGATGTACTTC.

This clonotype was counted ten times or more. This rearrangement joins TRBV5-1 to TRBJ1-4; D remains unclear. CDR3 length equals 13 residues. The germline V gene has CDR1 SGHRS and CDR2 YFSETQ. V was clipped by 4 bases and J by 8 bases, with 12 bases between them. CDR3 residues: CASSLEAAEKLFF. CDR3 nucleotides: TGCGCCAGCAGCCTGGAGGCGGCGGAAAAACTGTTTTTT.

In its sample, this clonotype was seen many times. The chain uses TRBV20-1 and TRBJ2-7; a possible D gene is TRBD2 (5 bases). With 3 bases removed from V and 0 bases from J, the gap between germline ends came to 12 bases. The CDR3 is made up of 14 amino acids. The V gene's germline CDR1 is DFQATT and CDR2 SNEGSKA (reference sequence). The CDR3 is CSASRGPTSYEQYF. The CDR3, as DNA: TGCAGTGCTAGTCGGGGTCCTACCTCCTACGAGCAGTACTTC.

Concerning this clonotype itself: Relative to the germline gene, one junction end is altered; a read error may explain this. The genes are TRBV15 and TRBJ2-1; the D gene is possibly TRBD2 (7 bases). The germline V gene encodes CDR1 LNHNV and CDR2 YYDKDF (reference sequence). The CDR3 sequence is 15 residues long. This CDR3 reads CTTSREGGINHEQFF. CDR3 coding DNA: TGTACCACCAGCAGAGAGGGGGGGATCAACCATGAGCAGTTCTTC.

This clonotype was counted ten times or more. The V and J genes are TRBV5-1 and TRBJ2-1, with D possibly being TRBD2 (5 bases). Looked up from germline, CDR1 is SGHRS and CDR2 is YFSETQ. Deletions cut 9 bases from V and 7 bases from J, with 20 bases between. The CDR3 contains 14 residues. The CDR3 DNA is TGCGCCACCAGGACCGACTATGCGAGGAATGAGCAGTTCTTC. The encoded protein is CATRTDYARNEQFF.

The rearrangement uses TRBV30 and TRBJ2-1; the D call may be TRBD1 or TRBD2 (5 bases each). V gave up 4 bases and J gave up 4 bases, with 20 bases separating them. CDR1 and CDR2 (germline): GTSNPN, SVGIG (reference sequence). This CDR3 is built from 16 residues. CDR3 residues: CAWNAWAGTPYNEQFF. The CDR3 DNA reads as TGTGCCTGGAATGCCTGGGCCGGGACGCCGTACAATGAGCAGTTCTTC.

This clonotype was detected many times. This chain joins TRBV20-1 and TRBJ1-2, with D unclear. The CDR3 is made up of 12 amino acids. The germline gives CDR1 DFQATT, CDR2 SNEGSKA (reference sequence). V was pared by 6 bases and J by 4 bases, with 12 bases between. CDR3 sequence reads: CSARTGSYGYTF. The DNA for the CDR3 is TGCAGTGCACGAACCGGGAGCTATGGCTACACCTTC.

Ten or more counts support this clonotype. The chain recombines TRBV19 with TRBJ1-2; no reliable D call. Deletions cut 0 bases from V and 7 bases from J, with 15 bases between. The length of the CDR3 is 15 residues. The V gene's germline CDR1 is LNHDA and CDR2 SQIVND (reference sequence). The CDR3: CASSIDRGIKVGYTF. The CDR3 coding sequence is TGTGCCAGTAGTATAGATCGAGGAATCAAGGTTGGCTACACCTTC.

The table lists this clonotype with many counts. A read error may account for a junction end that differs from germline. The V and J genes are TRBV6-1 and TRBJ1-5; 9 nucleotides align to TRBD1. CDR1 MNHNS and CDR2 SASEGT come from the germline V gene. The CDR3 covers 18 residues. CDR3 residues: CASSQAGTGQTSNQPQHF. CDR3 coding DNA: TGTGCCAGCAGTCAAGCGGGGACAGGGCAAACTAGCAATCAGCCCCAGCATTTT.

Of note for this clonotype: A read error may explain this, as a much larger clone is one base away. The V call is TRBV6-4, the J call TRBJ2-2, with D hard to call. Germline CDR1 and CDR2: MRHNA and SNTAGT. This CDR3 comprises 13 residues. CDR3: CAGSSQDTGELFF. In DNA form, the CDR3 reads TGTGCCGGCAGTTCCCAGGACACCGGGGAGCTGTTTTTT.

V is TRBV7-2 and J is TRBJ2-3; TRBD2 aligns across 13 bases. V was pared by 5 bases and J by 14 bases, with 7 bases of the junction left unmatched. The CDR3 spans 13 residues. In germline, CDR1 is SGHTA, CDR2 FQGNSA. The chain's CDR3 is CASSPTSGGAPYF. DNA for the CDR3: TGTGCCAGCAGCCCCACTAGCGGGGGGGCTCCGTATTTT.

At least ten counts were recorded for this clonotype. This chain joins TRBV12-5 and TRBJ2-7, with 10 bases matching TRBD1. The germline gives CDR1 LGHNT, CDR2 FRNRAP. J was trimmed by 1 base and V by 1 base; bases with no gene match: 4. This CDR3 is 16 amino acids long. CDR3 bases: TGTGCTAGTGGTTTGGCCGGGACAGGGGCATCCTACGAGCAGTACTTC. Its protein product is CASGLAGTGASYEQYF. The full variable domain, completed using reference TRBV12-5 and TRBJ2-7, is DARVTQTPRHKVTEMGQEVTMRCQPILGHNTVFWYRQTMMQGLELLAYFRNRAPLDDSGMPKDRFSAEMPDATLATLKIQPSEPRDSAVYFCASGLAGTGASYEQYFGPGTRLTVT.

This clonotype was recorded at least ten times. The V call is TRBV6-6, the J call TRBJ1-4; unclear D gene. The CDR3 length is 13 residues. In germline, CDR1 is MNHNY, CDR2 SVGAGI (reference sequence). The germline V and J ends were trimmed by 7 bases and 6 bases, with 12 bases remaining between them. CDR3 region: CASTDSLYEKLFF. The CDR3 nucleotides read TGTGCCAGCACGGACTCACTTTATGAAAAACTGTTTTTT.

The chain links TRBV2 to TRBJ2-3, with D tentatively TRBD1 (5 bases). The CDR3 extends over 14 amino acids. Germline assignment: CDR1 SNHLY and CDR2 FYNNEI. The germline V and J ends were trimmed by 3 bases and 6 bases, with 13 bases remaining between them. CDR3 sequence: CASSDLGGADTQYF. The CDR3 DNA reads TGTGCCAGCAGTGACTTGGGTGGGGCTGATACGCAGTATTTT.

This clonotype was counted ten times or more. V and J are TRBV14 and TRBJ1-4, with unresolved D. Germline CDR1 and CDR2: SGHDN and FVKESK. The V end lost 1 base, the J end lost 7 bases, and 13 bases lay between the germline ends. The CDR3 runs 15 residues. The CDR3, as DNA: TGTGCCAGCAGCCAAGGTGGCAGCCCTGCTGAAAAACTGTTTTTT. As protein: CASSQGGSPAEKLFF.